This TCR beta chain emerged from a study of T cell responses to AZD1222 COVID-19 vaccine. Notes on the study in general: Close to half of spike-specific TCRs reportedly recognize unmutated variant regions.

Trimming pared 5 bases from V and 5 bases from J, leaving 19 bases between. CDR3 length: 16 amino acids. CDR1 is MNHEY and CDR2 is SMNVEV in the germline V gene (reference sequence). Generated by immunoSEQ multiplex PCR, the TCRdb table keeps only in-frame clones and is missing some. The table has 110,000 to 150,000 clones, more than 85% seen once. As for this clone: Antigen: not known.

The sequence derives from an adult in good health. This chain links TRBV27 with TRBJ2-1; perhaps D is TRBD1 or TRBD2 (5 bases each). The sequences come from peripheral blood, collected on day 0 of AZD1222 vaccination. CDR3 coding DNA: TGTGCCAGCAGTGACAGACCGGGCGCGGGCAACAATGAGCAGTTCTTC. Its protein is CASSDRPGAGNNEQFF.